Listed below are T cell receptor beta chains from one sample, sequenced in a study of blood T cell repertoires in COVID-19. Generated by immunoSEQ multiplex PCR, the TCRdb table keeps only in-frame clones and is missing some. The table shows some 340,000 clones, with 85% occurring only once. Sequencing was performed on peripheral blood. The origin of the receptors is a woman between 18 and 29 years old with acute or convalescent COVID-19. Both conserved end residues are part of each CDR3. The D gene is left open where the match is weak. Clone size is shown for a subset of rows, as once, few, many or a class of expanded clone.

j_call d_call v_call clone_size cdr3_aa cdr3_nt
TRBJ2-5 TRBD2 TRBV28 - CASSLGLASGETQYF TGTGCCAGCAGTTTGGGACTAGCGTCCGGGGAGACCCAGTACTTC
TRBJ1-2 TRBD1 TRBV5-6 - CASSWGQGYGYTF TGTGCCAGCAGCTGGGGACAGGGCTATGGCTACACCTTC
TRBJ1-2 - TRBV30 - CARGAGARGRMYGYTF TGTGCCCGCGGAGCTGGGGCCAGGGGACGGATGTATGGCTACACCTTC
TRBJ2-2 - TRBV28 - CASSDAKTGAGELFF TGTGCCAGCAGTGATGCTAAGACAGGAGCCGGGGAGCTGTTTTTT
TRBJ1-1 TRBD1 TRBV28 few CASHLLGTANTEAFF TGTGCCAGTCACCTCCTCGGGACAGCGAACACTGAAGCTTTCTTT
TRBJ2-3 - TRBV5-1 once CASSFGGDSSDTQYF TGCGCCAGCAGCTTCGGGGGAGATTCCTCAGATACGCAGTATTTT
TRBJ2-1 - TRBV19 - CASSIPGGISYNEQFF TGTGCCAGTAGTATTCCGGGGGGCATCTCCTACAATGAGCAGTTCTTC
TRBJ1-1 - TRBV7-3 - CASSQTQGTEAFF TGTGCCAGCAGCCAGACGCAGGGCACTGAAGCTTTCTTT
TRBJ1-2 - TRBV7-2 once CASSLGASWNYGYTF TGTGCCAGCAGCTTAGGGGCATCCTGGAACTATGGCTACACCTTC
TRBJ2-7 - TRBV5-6 - CASSRTVTSSNEQYF TGTGCCAGCAGCCGGACAGTAACTTCGTCCAACGAGCAGTACTTC
TRBJ2-7 TRBD2 TRBV4-1 - CASSLSQASGYEQYF TGCGCCAGCAGCCTCAGCCAGGCTAGCGGGTACGAGCAGTACTTC
TRBJ2-1 TRBD2 TRBV5-8 - CAIRQRGGRNEQFF TGTGCCATCCGCCAGAGAGGCGGGAGAAATGAGCAGTTCTTC
TRBJ1-1 TRBD1 TRBV11-2 - CASSLDYRSRQGDTEAFF TGTGCCAGCAGCTTAGATTACCGGTCTAGGCAGGGGGACACTGAAGCTTTCTTT
TRBJ1-1 - TRBV21-1 - CASSKPGQGAEAFF TGTGCCAGCAGCAAACCGGGACAGGGGGCTGAAGCTTTCTTT
TRBJ1-1 - TRBV18 few CASSEDMNTEAFF TGTGCCAGCTCAGAGGATATGAACACTGAAGCTTTCTTT
TRBJ1-2 - TRBV6-1 - CASSEGGGGYGYTF TGTGCCAGCAGTGAAGGGGGAGGCGGCTATGGCTACACCTTC
TRBJ1-4 - TRBV19 - CASSITGTPRTNEKLFF TGTGCCAGTAGTATTACCGGGACACCCCGAACTAATGAAAAACTGTTTTTT
TRBJ1-6 TRBD1 TRBV20-1 - CSASPGTGGGSPLHF TGCAGTGCTAGTCCCGGGACAGGGGGTGGATCACCCCTCCACTTT
TRBJ1-1 - TRBV27 - CASSFGSGRDAFF TGTGCCAGCAGTTTCGGTTCAGGGAGGGATGCTTTCTTT
TRBJ1-4 - TRBV30 - CAWSGATTNEKLFF TGTGCCTGGAGTGGGGCCACAACTAATGAAAAACTGTTTTTT
TRBJ1-1 - TRBV28 - CASSTRPGPGGTFF TGTGCCAGCAGTACCCGCCCGGGGCCGGGGGGAACTTTCTTT
TRBJ2-3 TRBD1 TRBV29-1 - CSVAGGAGTDTQYF TGCAGCGTGGCAGGGGGCGCCGGCACAGATACGCAGTATTTT
TRBJ2-7 TRBD1 TRBV19 - CASSPGGTIIHEQYF TGTGCCAGTAGTCCAGGGGGCACCATTATCCACGAGCAGTACTTC
TRBJ2-2 TRBD1 TRBV6-1 - CASREGQGTGELFF TGTGCCAGCAGGGAAGGACAGGGCACCGGGGAGCTGTTTTTT
TRBJ1-2 TRBD1 TRBV11-2 - CASSFPGQAYGYTF TGTGCCAGCAGCTTCCCGGGACAGGCCTATGGCTACACCTTC
TRBJ2-7 TRBD1 TRBV5-1 - CASSSMGQGGEQYF TGCGCCAGCAGCTCTATGGGACAGGGAGGCGAGCAGTACTTC
TRBJ1-4 TRBD1 TRBV6-1 - CASSEARTGWEKLFF TGTGCCAGCAGTGAAGCGAGGACAGGGTGGGAAAAACTGTTTTTT
TRBJ2-4 TRBD2 TRBV4-2 - CASSQEEGGLAGGIAKNIQYF TGTGCCAGCAGCCAAGAAGAGGGGGGACTAGCGGGAGGGATAGCCAAAAACATTCAGTACTTC
TRBJ2-7 TRBD2 TRBV11-2 - CASSSAASGGLGEQYF TGTGCCAGCAGCTCCGCGGCTAGCGGGGGGTTAGGCGAGCAGTACTTC
TRBJ1-2 - TRBV14 - CASSQATGINGYTF TGTGCCAGCAGCCAAGCTACAGGGATCAATGGCTACACCTTC
TRBJ1-1 - TRBV11-2 - CASSLFWAGVNTEAFF TGTGCCAGCAGCTTATTCTGGGCAGGGGTGAACACTGAAGCTTTCTTT
TRBJ2-7 TRBD2 TRBV7-8 - CASSSLTSAMGEQYF TGTGCCAGCAGCTCTCTGACTAGCGCAATGGGGGAGCAGTACTTC
TRBJ2-3 TRBD2 TRBV28 - CASRRIAGVGQDTQYF TGTGCCAGCAGGCGAATAGCGGGAGTCGGGCAAGATACGCAGTATTTT